This T cell receptor beta chain came from a study of early T cells in non-severe SARS-CoV-2 infection. Study in general: Whole-blood bulk RNA, unsorted, was sequenced, and chains were unpaired.

In TCRdb, the 5' RACE reads were re-called with MiXCR into one record per CDR3 protein. The sample records more than 35,000 distinct CDR3 sequences, approximately 5% being singletons. CDR3 size: 15 residues. Germline V gene lookup returns CDR1 SGHDN and CDR2 FVKESK. Trimming cost V 3 bases and J 2 bases, with 12 bases left between them. The sample holds many counts of this clonotype. The sequencing input was whole blood. V usage is TRBV14 and J usage is TRBJ2-3; D remains unclear. This TCR was sampled from an adult who was a healthcare worker with PCR-confirmed SARS-CoV-2 infection or an uninfected control (not recorded which). CDR3 loop: CASSQKRWYTDTQYF. In DNA form, the CDR3 reads TGTGCCAGCAGCCAGAAAAGGTGGTACACAGATACGCAGTATTTT. Complete variable domain (other parts from reference TRBV14 and TRBJ2-3): EAGVTQFPSHSVIEKGQTVTLRCDPISGHDNLYWYRRVMGKEIKFLLHFVKESKQDESGMPNNRFLAERTGGTYSTLKVQPAELEDSGVYFCASSQKRWYTDTQYFGPGTRLTVL.